The sample holds one count of the clone carrying this T cell receptor beta chain. The antigen remains undetermined. This specimen belongs to a study of Ad26.COV2.S vaccination and SARS-CoV-2 variants. Study-wide background: Donor participated within the Ad26.COV2.S arm of the COV1001 trial. Ad26.COV2.S given intramuscularly, once or twice 56 days apart. Study-wide results and limits: Breadth measured for non-spike TCRs was similar across vaccine and placebo recipients.

Stated treatment: around 19 received Ad26.COV2.S at low or high dose, single or two shots; 5 received placebo; per-sample allocation not given. Collection of the samples took place on day 63 after the first injection of vaccine or placebo. Measured with immunoSEQ multiplex PCR; TCRdb has only the in-frame clones, and not every one. In the table there are more than 300,000 clones, roughly 91% of which are singletons. Trimming cost V 7 bases and J 6 bases; bases outside gene matches: 4. The CDR3 consists of 12 residues. The germline V gene encodes CDR1 MNHEY and CDR2 SMNVEV (reference sequence). This TCR was sampled from a person between 18 and 59 years old who received the Ad26.COV2.S COVID-19 vaccine or a placebo. The rearrangement links TRBV27 to TRBJ2-7, with TRBD2 identical over 9 bases. The specimen comprised peripheral blood, sampled in a trial of Ad26.COV2.S vaccine versus placebo. Here the CDR3 DNA reads TGTGCCAGCACCTCGACTAGCGGCGAGCAGTACTTC. Translated: CASTSTSGEQYF.